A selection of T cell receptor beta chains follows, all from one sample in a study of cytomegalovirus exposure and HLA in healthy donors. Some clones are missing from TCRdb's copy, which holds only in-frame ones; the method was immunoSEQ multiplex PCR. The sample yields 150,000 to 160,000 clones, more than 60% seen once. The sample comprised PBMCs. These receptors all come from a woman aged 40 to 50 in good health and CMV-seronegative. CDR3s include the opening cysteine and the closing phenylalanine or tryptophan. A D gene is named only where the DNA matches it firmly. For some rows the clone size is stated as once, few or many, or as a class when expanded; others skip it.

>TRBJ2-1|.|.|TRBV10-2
CASTKDWTTTTLDDEQFF
TGCGCCAGCACTAAGGATTGGACTACAACCACACTCGACGATGAGCAGTTCTTC
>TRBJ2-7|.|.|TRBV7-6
CASSAGLLTYEQYF
TGTGCCAGCAGCGCTGGACTCCTCACCTACGAGCAGTACTTC
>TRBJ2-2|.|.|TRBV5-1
CASSLISPNTGELFF
TGCGCCAGCAGCTTGATTAGCCCGAACACCGGGGAGCTGTTTTTT
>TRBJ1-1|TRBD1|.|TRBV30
CACTQGPSMNTEAFF
TGTGCCTGTACACAGGGGCCATCCATGAACACTGAAGCTTTCTTT
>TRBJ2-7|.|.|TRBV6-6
CASTLDSSSYEQYF
TGTGCCAGCACCTTAGACTCGAGCTCCTACGAGCAGTACTTC
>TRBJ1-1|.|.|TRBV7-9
CASSARTPNTEAFF
TGTGCCAGCAGCGCCCGGACACCGAACACTGAAGCTTTCTTT
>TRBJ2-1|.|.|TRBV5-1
CASSLALDTFYNEQFF
TGCGCCAGCAGCTTGGCACTAGACACTTTCTACAATGAGCAGTTCTTC
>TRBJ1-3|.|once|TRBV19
CASSSQGWDTIYF
TGTGCCAGTAGTTCCCAGGGGTGGGACACCATATATTTT
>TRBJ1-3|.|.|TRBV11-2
CASSVDRGGPGTTIYF
TGTGCCAGCAGCGTGGATAGGGGCGGCCCTGGAACCACCATATATTTT
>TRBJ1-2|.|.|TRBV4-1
CASSQMQGGNYGYTF
TGCGCCAGCAGCCAAATGCAGGGAGGGAACTATGGCTACACCTTC
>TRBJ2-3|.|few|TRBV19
CASSSQGGRYLLTDTQYF
TGTGCCAGTAGTTCGCAGGGAGGACGATACTTACTCACAGATACGCAGTATTTT
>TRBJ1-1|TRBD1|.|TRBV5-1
CASSTTGQGPEAFF
TGCGCCAGCAGCACGACCGGACAGGGGCCTGAAGCTTTCTTT
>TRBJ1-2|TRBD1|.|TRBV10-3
CAISESNRGGGGYTF
TGTGCCATCAGTGAGTCTAATCGAGGGGGCGGCGGCTACACCTTC
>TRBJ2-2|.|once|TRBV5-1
CASSAGQNTGELFF
TGCGCCAGCAGCGCAGGACAGAACACCGGGGAGCTGTTTTTT
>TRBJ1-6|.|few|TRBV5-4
CASSDTGSNSPLHF
TGTGCCAGCAGTGATACAGGGTCCAATTCACCCCTCCACTTT
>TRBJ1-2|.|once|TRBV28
CASSLADSYYGYTF
TGTGCCAGCAGCCTCGCCGACAGCTACTATGGCTACACCTTC
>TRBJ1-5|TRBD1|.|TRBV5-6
CASSLSGQGYQPQHF
TGTGCCAGCAGCTTATCGGGACAGGGCTATCAGCCCCAGCATTTT
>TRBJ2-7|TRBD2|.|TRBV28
CASSLVLRESREQYF
TGTGCCAGCAGTTTAGTTTTGCGGGAGTCTCGCGAGCAGTACTTC
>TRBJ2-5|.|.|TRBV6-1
CASSAPEQGKETQYF
TGTGCCAGCAGTGCGCCAGAGCAGGGAAAAGAGACCCAGTACTTC
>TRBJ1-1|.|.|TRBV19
CASKPTGMVTEAFF
TGTGCCAGTAAACCAACAGGGATGGTGACTGAAGCTTTCTTT
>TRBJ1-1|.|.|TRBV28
CASRSGWVSEAFF
TGTGCCAGCAGAAGCGGGTGGGTCTCTGAAGCTTTCTTT
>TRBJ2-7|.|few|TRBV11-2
CASSLDPGSEYEQYF
TGTGCCAGCAGCTTAGATCCCGGGTCCGAGTACGAGCAGTACTTC
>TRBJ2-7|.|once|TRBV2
CASGSEGFSYEQYF
TGTGCCAGCGGGTCGGAGGGCTTCTCCTACGAGCAGTACTTC